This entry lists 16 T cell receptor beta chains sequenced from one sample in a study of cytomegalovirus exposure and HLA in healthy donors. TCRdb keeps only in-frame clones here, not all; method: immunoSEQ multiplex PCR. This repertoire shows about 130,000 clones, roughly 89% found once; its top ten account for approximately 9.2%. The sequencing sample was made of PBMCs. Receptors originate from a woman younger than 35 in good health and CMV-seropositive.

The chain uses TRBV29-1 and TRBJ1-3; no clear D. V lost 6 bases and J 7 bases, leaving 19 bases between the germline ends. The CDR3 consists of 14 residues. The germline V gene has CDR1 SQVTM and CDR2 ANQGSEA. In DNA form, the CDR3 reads TGCAGCGTACTGACGAGAGGGAAGGAGAACACCATATATTTT. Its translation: CSVLTRGKENTIYF.

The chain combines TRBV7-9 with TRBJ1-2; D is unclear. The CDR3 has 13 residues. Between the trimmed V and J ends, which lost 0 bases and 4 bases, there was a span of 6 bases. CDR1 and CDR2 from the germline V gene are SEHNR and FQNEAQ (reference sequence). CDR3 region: CASSLALSYGYTF. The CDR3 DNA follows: TGTGCCAGCAGCTTAGCATTGAGCTATGGCTACACCTTC.

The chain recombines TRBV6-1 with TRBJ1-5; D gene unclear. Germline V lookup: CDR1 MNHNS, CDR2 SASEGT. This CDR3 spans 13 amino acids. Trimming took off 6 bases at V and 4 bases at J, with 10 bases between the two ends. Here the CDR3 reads CASSPVLNQPQHF. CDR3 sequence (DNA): TGTGCCAGCAGCCCCGTCTTGAATCAGCCCCAGCATTTT.

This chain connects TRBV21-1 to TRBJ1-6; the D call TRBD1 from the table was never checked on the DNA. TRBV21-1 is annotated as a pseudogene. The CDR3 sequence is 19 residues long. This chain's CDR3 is CASSKPRDRGQGNNSPLHF. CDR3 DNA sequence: TGTGCCAGCAGCAAACCCCGGGACAGGGGGCAAGGAAATAATTCACCCCTCCACTTT.

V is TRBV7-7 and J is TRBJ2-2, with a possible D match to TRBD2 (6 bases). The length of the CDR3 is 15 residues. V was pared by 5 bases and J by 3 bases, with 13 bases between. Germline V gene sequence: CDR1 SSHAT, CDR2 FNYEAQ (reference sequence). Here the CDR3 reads CASSKWTGDTGELFF. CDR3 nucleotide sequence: TGTGCCAGCAGCAAGTGGACGGGGGACACCGGGGAGCTGTTTTTT.

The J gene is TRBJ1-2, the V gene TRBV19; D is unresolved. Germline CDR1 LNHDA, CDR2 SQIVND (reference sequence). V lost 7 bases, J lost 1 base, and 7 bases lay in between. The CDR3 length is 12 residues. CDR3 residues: CASTPNNYGYTF. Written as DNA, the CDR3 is TGTGCCAGTACCCCAAATAACTATGGCTACACCTTC.

The CDR3 spells CASRGGQMNTEAFF. The CDR3 DNA sequence: TGTGCCAGCAGGGGGGGACAGATGAACACTGAAGCTTTCTTT. The chain joins TRBV27 to TRBJ1-1, with 7 bases identical to TRBD1. The CDR3 runs 14 residues. Trimming at V came to 6 bases and at J to 0 bases, leaving 4 bases not matched to a gene. Germline V gene data show CDR1 as MNHEY and CDR2 as SMNVEV (reference sequence).

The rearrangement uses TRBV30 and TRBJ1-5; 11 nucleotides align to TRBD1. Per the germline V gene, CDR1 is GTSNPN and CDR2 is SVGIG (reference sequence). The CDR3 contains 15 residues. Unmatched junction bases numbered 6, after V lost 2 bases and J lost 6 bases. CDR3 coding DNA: TGTGCCTGGAGTACCGGACAGGGGGCGTTTCAGCCCCAGCATTTT. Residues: CAWSTGQGAFQPQHF. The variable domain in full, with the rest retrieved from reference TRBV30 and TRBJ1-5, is SQTIHQWPATLVQPVGSPLSLECTVEGTSNPNLYWYRQAAGRGLQLLFYSVGIGQISSEVPQNLSASRPQDRQFILSSKKLLLSDSGFYLCAWSTGQGAFQPQHFGDGTRLSIL.

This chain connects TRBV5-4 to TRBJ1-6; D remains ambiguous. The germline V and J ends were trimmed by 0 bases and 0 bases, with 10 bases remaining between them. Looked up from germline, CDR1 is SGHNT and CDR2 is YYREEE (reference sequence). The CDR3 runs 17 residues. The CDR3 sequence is CASSLDSAYSYNSPLHF. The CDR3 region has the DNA TGTGCCAGCAGCTTGGACTCAGCGTACTCCTATAATTCACCCCTCCACTTT.

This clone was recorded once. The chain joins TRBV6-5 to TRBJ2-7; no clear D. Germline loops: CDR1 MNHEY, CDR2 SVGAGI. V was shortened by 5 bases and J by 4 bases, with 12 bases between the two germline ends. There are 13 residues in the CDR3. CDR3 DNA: TGTGCCAGCAGTCCATCCATGACTTACGAGCAGTACTTC. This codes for CASSPSMTYEQYF.

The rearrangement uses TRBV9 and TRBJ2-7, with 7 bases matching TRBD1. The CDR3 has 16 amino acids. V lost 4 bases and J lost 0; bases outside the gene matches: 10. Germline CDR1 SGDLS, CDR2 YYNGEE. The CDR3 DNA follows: TGTGCCAGCAGCCTAAACCCGACAGGGTCCTCCTACGAGCAGTACTTC. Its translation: CASSLNPTGSSYEQYF.

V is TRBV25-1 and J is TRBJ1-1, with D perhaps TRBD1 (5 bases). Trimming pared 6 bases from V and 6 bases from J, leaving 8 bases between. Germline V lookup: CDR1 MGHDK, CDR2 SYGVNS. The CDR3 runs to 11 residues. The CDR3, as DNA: TGTGCCAGCAGGGAGGGGCCTGAAGCTTTCTTT. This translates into CASREGPEAFF. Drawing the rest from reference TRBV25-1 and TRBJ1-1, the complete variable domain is EADIYQTPRYLVIGTGKKITLECSQTMGHDKMYWYQQDPGMELHLIHYSYGVNSTEKGDLSSESTVSRIRTEHFPLTLESARPSHTSQYLCASREGPEAFFGQGTRLTVV.

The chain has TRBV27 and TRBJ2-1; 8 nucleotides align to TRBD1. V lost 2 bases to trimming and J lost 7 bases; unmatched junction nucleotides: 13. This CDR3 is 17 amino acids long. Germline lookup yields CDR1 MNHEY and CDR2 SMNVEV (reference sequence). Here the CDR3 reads CASSLRGQATTGNEQFF. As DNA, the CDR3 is TGTGCCAGCAGTTTACGGGGACAGGCAACAACGGGGAATGAGCAGTTCTTC.

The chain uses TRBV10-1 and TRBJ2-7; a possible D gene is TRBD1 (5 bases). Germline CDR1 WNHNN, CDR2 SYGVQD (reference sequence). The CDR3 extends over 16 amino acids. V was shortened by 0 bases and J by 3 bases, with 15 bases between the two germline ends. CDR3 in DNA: TGCGCCAGCAGTGAGTCTGGAAGTGGGGCAGTCTACGAGCAGTACTTC. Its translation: CASSESGSGAVYEQYF.

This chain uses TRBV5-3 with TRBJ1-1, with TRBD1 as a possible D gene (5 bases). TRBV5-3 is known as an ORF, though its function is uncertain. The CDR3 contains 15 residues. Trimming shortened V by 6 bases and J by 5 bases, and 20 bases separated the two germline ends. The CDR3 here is CARNNRRQKETEAFF. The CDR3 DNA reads TGTGCCAGAAATAACCGAAGACAGAAGGAGACTGAAGCTTTCTTT.

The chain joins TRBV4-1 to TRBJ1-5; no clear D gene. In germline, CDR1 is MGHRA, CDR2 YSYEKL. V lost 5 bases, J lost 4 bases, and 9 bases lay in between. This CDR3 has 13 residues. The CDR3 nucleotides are TGCGCCAGCAGCGAAGGGCCTAATCAGCCCCAGCATTTT. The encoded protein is CASSEGPNQPQHF.